Each of the 21 T cell receptor beta chains below was sequenced from the same sample in a study of T cell responses to AZD1222 COVID-19 vaccine. Measured with immunoSEQ multiplex PCR; TCRdb has only the in-frame clones, and not every one. The data show 110,000 to 150,000 clones, over 85% seen once. Here the sequenced sample was peripheral blood, taken on day 0 of MenACWY control vaccination. The receptors derive from an adult in good health.

The rearrangement links TRBV19 to TRBJ1-1; D gene unclear. Germline CDR1 and CDR2: LNHDA and SQIVND (reference sequence). This CDR3 is 13 amino acids long. Trimming took off 7 bases at V and 4 bases at J, with 13 bases between the two ends. The CDR3 loop reads CASTMWESTEAFF. In DNA form, the CDR3 reads TGTGCCAGTACCATGTGGGAGAGCACTGAAGCTTTCTTT.

The chain has TRBV18 and TRBJ1-2; 8 bases agree with TRBD1. The V and J ends lost 3 bases and 4 bases, in that order; junction bases with no gene match: 7. The germline CDR1 and CDR2 sequences are KGHSH and LQKENI. The CDR3 loop spans 15 amino acids. The chain's CDR3 is CASSPGQGAGYGYTF. The CDR3 DNA is TGTGCCAGCTCACCTGGGCAGGGGGCCGGCTATGGCTACACCTTC.

The rearrangement joins TRBV10-2 to TRBJ2-1; D is ambiguous. The V gene's germline CDR1 is WSHSY and CDR2 SAAADI. Trimming pared 3 bases from V and 6 bases from J, leaving 3 bases between. The length of the CDR3 is 11 residues. The CDR3 protein is CASSDLNEQFF. The DNA of the CDR3 is TGCGCCAGCAGTGACCTCAATGAGCAGTTCTTC.

The CDR3 region is CASSLEVFGGWGDTQYF. The CDR3 DNA reads as TGTGCCAGCAGCTTAGAGGTGTTTGGGGGTTGGGGCGATACGCAGTATTTT. The gene calls are TRBV7-6 and TRBJ2-3; possibly TRBD1 or TRBD2 for D (5 bases each). CDR1 and CDR2 (germline): SGHVS, FNYEAQ. The length of the CDR3 is 17 residues. With 1 base removed from V and 6 bases from J, the gap between germline ends came to 20 bases.

This clone was detected only once. This chain uses TRBV27 with TRBJ1-4, with TRBD1 identical over 8 bases. V lost 2 bases to trimming and J lost 8 bases; unmatched junction nucleotides: 4. The CDR3 contains 14 residues. The germline V gene encodes CDR1 MNHEY and CDR2 SMNVEV (reference sequence). The CDR3 DNA reads as TGTGCCAGCAGTTTAGCTGACAGGGGCGAAAAACTGTTTTTT. The encoded protein is CASSLADRGEKLFF. The full variable domain, in which reference TRBV27 and TRBJ1-4 provide the parts outside the CDR3, is EAQVTQNPRYLITVTGKKLTVTCSQNMNHEYMSWYRQDPGLGLRQIYYSMNVEVTDKGDVPEGYKVSRKEKRNFPLILESPSPNQTSLYFCASSLADRGEKLFFGSGTQLSVL.

The gene calls are TRBV4-3 and TRBJ1-3, with 7 bases matching TRBD1. From germline, CDR1 is LGHNA and CDR2 YSLEER. CDR3 length equals 16 residues. The V and J ends lost 0 bases and 3 bases, in that order; junction bases with no gene match: 5. This CDR3 reads CASSQENRGGGNTIYF. In DNA form, the CDR3 reads TGCGCCAGCAGCCAAGAGAACAGGGGAGGTGGAAACACCATATATTTT.

The genes are TRBV9 and TRBJ2-3; 13 nucleotides match TRBD2. CDR3 size: 17 residues. Trimming removed 4 bases from V and 5 bases from J; junction bases left unmatched: 10. Germline lookup yields CDR1 SGDLS and CDR2 YYNGEE. CDR3: CASSTLPLAGGGDTQYF. The CDR3 nucleotides are TGTGCCAGCAGCACGCTACCACTAGCGGGAGGGGGAGATACGCAGTATTTT.

This clone was seen just once. The genes are TRBV28 and TRBJ2-7; tentatively, D is TRBD1 or TRBD2 (5 bases each). Germline V gives CDR1 MDHEN, CDR2 SYDVKM. The CDR3 has 15 residues. The germline V and J ends were trimmed by 6 bases and 3 bases, with 18 bases remaining between them. The CDR3 protein is CASRDGPGTSYEQYF. The CDR3 DNA sequence: TGTGCCAGCAGGGACGGCCCCGGGACGAGCTACGAGCAGTACTTC.

This clone was seen a single time. Other DNA sequences of this sample code for an identical CDR3. The chain employs TRBV27 and TRBJ1-1; D unresolved. CDR3 size: 13 residues. Deletions cut 2 bases from V and 1 base from J, with 5 bases between. The germline gives CDR1 MNHEY, CDR2 SMNVEV (reference sequence). The CDR3 nucleotides read TGTGCCAGCAGTTTAGGAGCGAACACTGAAGCTTTCTTT. It is translated as CASSLGANTEAFF.

The chain couples TRBV11-3 to TRBJ1-1; D unclear. CDR1 and CDR2 from the germline V gene are SGHNT and YENEEA. V was clipped by 5 bases and J by 0 bases, with 7 bases between them. CDR3 length equals 13 residues. In DNA form, the CDR3 reads TGTGCCAGCAGCCAGCACATGAACACTGAAGCTTTCTTT. Translation gives CASSQHMNTEAFF.

V gene TRBV28 combines with J gene TRBJ2-3; 7 positions agree with TRBD2. Germline V gene sequence: CDR1 MDHEN, CDR2 SYDVKM. This CDR3 comprises 14 residues. J was trimmed by 2 bases and V by 5 bases; bases with no gene match: 4. CDR3 region: CASSQAGLTDTQYF. Here the CDR3 DNA reads TGTGCCAGCAGTCAAGCGGGACTCACAGATACGCAGTATTTT.

In nucleotides, the CDR3 is TGTGCCACCAGTGATCCCTCGGTTAACACCGGGGAGCTGTTTTTT. It specifies CATSDPSVNTGELFF. The rearrangement uses TRBV24-1 and TRBJ2-2; D remains unclear. CDR1 is KGHDR and CDR2 is SFDVKD in the germline V gene. V shed 3 bases and J shed 2 bases, with 9 bases lying between them. The CDR3 is 15 residues long.

The chain combines TRBV11-1 with TRBJ1-1; the match to TRBD1 covers 8 bases. CDR3 length: 11 residues. V lost 6 bases to trimming and J lost 7 bases; unmatched junction nucleotides: 1. Germline CDR1 reads SGHAT; CDR2 reads FQDESV (reference sequence). CDR3 in DNA: TGTGCCAGCAGACAGGGGGATGAAGCTTTCTTT. Amino acids: CASRQGDEAFF.

The chain links TRBV2 to TRBJ1-5, with D perhaps matching TRBD1 (5 bases). V lost 6 bases and J lost 7, with 10 bases in between. This CDR3 region has 12 residues. Germline V CDR1 and CDR2: SNHLY, FYNNEI. The CDR3 sequence is CASRDGGQPQHF. For the CDR3, the DNA is TGTGCCAGCAGGGATGGGGGGCAGCCCCAGCATTTT.

This chain connects TRBV10-2 to TRBJ2-7; weak D call: TRBD1 (5 bases). Looked up from germline, CDR1 is WSHSY and CDR2 is SAAADI. The germline V and J ends were trimmed by 2 bases and 3 bases, with 5 bases remaining between them. The CDR3 extends over 12 amino acids. CDR3 DNA sequence: TGCGCCAGCAGTGAGAGGGGCTACGAGCAGTACTTC. It yields the protein CASSERGYEQYF.

V and J are TRBV3-1 (or the pseudogene TRBV3-2) and TRBJ1-1; unclear D gene. Germline V gene data show CDR1 as LGHDT and CDR2 as YNNKEL (reference sequence). The CDR3 extends over 15 amino acids. Trimming stripped 0 bases from V and 1 base from J, with 9 bases between. Written as DNA, the CDR3 is TGTGCCAGCAGCCAAGAAAACCCAGGGAACACTGAAGCTTTCTTT. Protein sequence: CASSQENPGNTEAFF.

The chain recombines TRBV6-5 with TRBJ2-7, with 7 bases identical to TRBD1. CDR1 and CDR2 (germline): MNHEY, SVGAGI. This CDR3 contains 14 residues. Trimming took 6 bases from V and 0 from J; bases not matched to a gene: 5. The CDR3 nucleotides read TGTGCCAGCAGCCGATACAGGGGCTCCTACGAGCAGTACTTC. As protein: CASSRYRGSYEQYF.

The V call is TRBV7-2, the J call TRBJ2-3; D may be TRBD1 (6 bases). Between the trimmed V and J ends, which lost 1 base and 1 base, there was a span of 6 bases. CDR1 and CDR2 (germline): SGHTA, FQGNSA. CDR3 size: 14 residues. CDR3 sequence (DNA): TGTGCCAGCAGCTTAGAGGGGGGCACAGATACGCAGTATTTT. Translating gives CASSLEGGTDTQYF.

The V call is TRBV5-1, the J call TRBJ1-1, with 7 bases that match TRBD1. V was clipped by 0 bases and J by 4 bases; unmatched bases: 6. This CDR3 is 15 amino acids long. The germline CDR1 and CDR2 sequences are SGHRS and YFSETQ. CDR3 DNA: TGCGCCAGCAGCTTGGACAGGGGAAGTCTCACTGAAGCTTTCTTT. Amino acid sequence: CASSLDRGSLTEAFF. The full variable domain, with the rest looked up from reference TRBV5-1 and TRBJ1-1, is KAGVTQTPRYLIKTRGQQVTLSCSPISGHRSVSWYQQTPGQGLQFLFEYFSETQRNKGNFPGRFSGRQFSNSRSEMNVSTLELGDSALYLCASSLDRGSLTEAFFGQGTRLTVV.

V and J are TRBV4-2 and TRBJ2-7; 7 nucleotides line up with TRBD2. This CDR3 contains 14 residues. The trim removed 2 bases at V and 4 bases at J, leaving 5 bases unmatched. The germline V gene has CDR1 LGHNA and CDR2 YNFKEQ. CDR3: CASSQTSGEYEQYF. The CDR3 DNA sequence: TGTGCCAGCAGCCAAACAAGCGGGGAGTACGAGCAGTACTTC.

The CDR3: CASSPGGKGNEQFF. The CDR3 bases are TGTGCCAGCAGCCCCGGGGGGAAAGGCAATGAGCAGTTCTTC. The chain links TRBV3-1 (or the pseudogene TRBV3-2) to TRBJ2-1, with 7 bases identical to TRBD2. CDR3 length equals 14 residues. Per the germline V gene, CDR1 is LGHDT and CDR2 is YNNKEL (reference sequence). V was clipped by 4 bases and J by 6 bases; unmatched bases: 6.